These 11 T cell receptor beta chains originate from one sample sequenced in a study of PD-1 blockade in mismatch repair-deficient tumors. Clones were read by immunoSEQ multiplex PCR, and TCRdb kept only the in-frame ones, dropping some. The table has approximately 130,000 clones, roughly 86% seen once. The sequencing here drew on peripheral blood, taken 44 weeks after starting pembrolizumab. Receptor source: an adult with mismatch repair-deficient cancer.

The chain links TRBV18 to TRBJ1-1; unclear D gene. The CDR3 has 12 amino acids. V lost 2 bases and J 3 bases, leaving 4 bases between the germline ends. Germline CDR1 KGHSH, CDR2 LQKENI. CDR3 in DNA: TGTGCCAGCTCACCAGGGTACACTGAAGCTTTCTTT. Translation gives CASSPGYTEAFF.

The V gene is TRBV10-3, the J gene TRBJ2-1, with a possible D match to TRBD1 (6 bases). The V gene's germline CDR1 is ENHRY and CDR2 SYGVKD. V lost 3 bases, J lost 5 bases, and 11 bases lay in between. The CDR3 totals 14 residues. CDR3 sequence reads: CAISDRGTHNEQFF. CDR3 sequence (DNA): TGTGCCATCAGTGACAGGGGAACACACAATGAGCAGTTCTTC.

This chain links TRBV27 with TRBJ2-7; 10 bases match TRBD2. V was pared by 5 bases and J by 1 base, with 11 bases of the junction left unmatched. CDR1 MNHEY and CDR2 SMNVEV come from the germline V gene (reference sequence). The CDR3 consists of 17 residues. The CDR3 reads CASSPNAGTSASYEQYF. The CDR3 DNA follows: TGTGCCAGCAGTCCAAATGCCGGGACTAGCGCGTCCTACGAGCAGTACTTC.

The chain is built from TRBV25-1 and TRBJ2-5, with D uncertain. Trimming shortened V by 3 bases and J by 4 bases, and 12 bases separated the two germline ends. Germline loops: CDR1 MGHDK, CDR2 SYGVNS. This CDR3 contains 14 residues. Written as DNA, the CDR3 is TGTGCCAGCAGTGAGGTAGGGCCCGGAGAGACCCAGTACTTC. This sequence encodes CASSEVGPGETQYF.

This clone has only a few counts. The V gene is TRBV19, the J gene TRBJ1-2; TRBD1 is a possible D gene (5 bases). Trimming took 5 bases from V and 3 from J, leaving 10 bases between them. The V gene's germline CDR1 is LNHDA and CDR2 SQIVND (reference sequence). The CDR3 has 13 amino acids. CDR3: CASSGGADYGYTF. In nucleotides, the CDR3 is TGTGCCAGTAGTGGAGGGGCTGACTATGGCTACACCTTC.

The genes are TRBV27 and TRBJ2-2; D is undetermined. The length of the CDR3 is 14 residues. V dropped 2 bases and J dropped 7 bases, with 11 bases sitting between them. In germline, CDR1 is MNHEY, CDR2 SMNVEV (reference sequence). CDR3 nucleotides: TGTGCCAGCAGTTTAATTTGGGGAAACGGGGAGCTGTTTTTT. Residues: CASSLIWGNGELFF.

The chain is built from TRBV29-1 and TRBJ1-2, with D perhaps TRBD1 (6 bases). Trimming left V 6 bases short and J 4 bases short, with 12 bases between. The CDR3 has 12 amino acids. Germline loops: CDR1 SQVTM, CDR2 ANQGSEA. CDR3 amino acids: CSVAGAGYGYTF. CDR3 coding DNA: TGCAGCGTAGCAGGGGCAGGCTATGGCTACACCTTC. The entire variable domain, with the rest obtained from reference TRBV29-1 and TRBJ1-2, is as follows: SAVISQKPSRDICQRGTSLTIQCQVDSQVTMMFWYRQQPGQSLTLIATANQGSEATYESGFVIDKFPISRPNLTFSTLTVSNMSPEDSSIYLCSVAGAGYGYTFGSGTRLTVV.

The chain uses TRBV28 and TRBJ2-7; 8 bases fit TRBD1. The CDR3 runs to 15 residues. V gave up 6 bases and J gave up 3 bases; unmatched junction bases: 10. The germline CDR1 and CDR2 sequences are MDHEN and SYDVKM. The CDR3: CASRGGRGRIYEQYF. The CDR3 DNA reads as TGTGCCAGCAGGGGGGGCAGGGGGCGCATCTACGAGCAGTACTTC.

In this sample, this clone turned up once. The rearrangement joins TRBV30 to TRBJ2-3; perhaps TRBD2 as D (5 bases). The V gene's germline CDR1 is GTSNPN and CDR2 SVGIG (reference sequence). The V and J ends lost 4 bases and 0 bases respectively, with 8 bases between them. This CDR3 is 13 amino acids long. The CDR3 sequence is CAWTSGSTDTQYF. Here the CDR3 DNA reads TGTGCCTGGACGAGCGGTAGCACAGATACGCAGTATTTT.

In this sample, this clone turned up once. The V call is TRBV2, the J call TRBJ1-1; TRBD1 matches at 11 bases. Germline CDR1 is SNHLY and CDR2 is FYNNEI. Trimming took 6 bases from V and 3 from J; bases not matched to a gene: 3. This CDR3 is built from 14 residues. CDR3 in amino acids: CASRDRGPDTEAFF. CDR3 coding DNA: TGTGCCAGCAGGGACAGGGGGCCCGACACTGAAGCTTTCTTT.

V usage is TRBV28 and J usage is TRBJ2-5; D is undetermined. CDR3 length equals 15 residues. The ends were cut back, 3 bases at V and 5 bases at J, with 16 bases in the middle. Per the germline V gene, CDR1 is MDHEN and CDR2 is SYDVKM. In DNA form, the CDR3 reads TGTGCCAGCAGTTTCTTTTTCCGACGAGCCGAGACCCAGTACTTC. Its protein product is CASSFFFRRAETQYF. Supplemented by reference TRBV28 and TRBJ2-5, the full variable domain reads DVKVTQSSRYLVKRTGEKVFLECVQDMDHENMFWYRQDPGLGLRLIYFSYDVKMKEKGDIPEGYSVSREKKERFSLILESASTNQTSMYLCASSFFFRRAETQYFGPGTRLLVL.